The TCR beta chain under discussion was sequenced for a study of radiotherapy plus CTLA-4 blockade in lung cancer. Study-wide results and limits: In blood, after radiotherapy plus ipilimumab, tumor-derived TCR clones expanded.

Notes on this clone: Its antigen remains unidentified.

Repertoires were generated with immunoSEQ multiplex PCR, while TCRdb's copy carries only in-frame clones and drops some. The data hold 50,000 or so clones, with approximately 76% observed a single time. This clonotype was obtained from a human donor with non-small cell lung cancer who had stable disease on radiotherapy plus ipilimumab. The material sequenced was peripheral blood, taken from a patient treated with radiotherapy plus ipilimumab.

The CDR3 region is CASSLKTKPYEQYF. DNA of the CDR3: TGTGCCAGCAGCTTAAAAACCAAGCCCTACGAGCAGTACTTC. The chain employs TRBV13 and TRBJ2-7; D call uncertain. Germline CDR1 PRHDT, CDR2 FYEKMQ (reference sequence). CDR3 length: 14 residues. V was pared by 2 bases and J by 2 bases, with 10 bases between.